This TCR beta chain was identified in a study of blood T cell repertoires in COVID-19. Study-wide context: T cells, B-cell-depleted T cells, or PBMCs supplied cDNA or gDNA.

In the original analysis: Amplification of reference gene primers was used by the study to estimate nucleated cell counts. TCRdb's copy holds only in-frame clones and misses some; the assay was immunoSEQ multiplex PCR. The DNA gave D and trimming, while V, J and clone size come from that table. The repertoire holds just under 75,000 clones, with approximately 80% as singletons. V lost 6 bases to trimming and J lost 8 bases, with 19 bases between them. The CDR3 spans 15 residues. Germline V gene sequence: CDR1 LNHDA, CDR2 SQIVND (reference sequence). What was sequenced was peripheral blood. The receptor was derived from a man aged 80 or over with active or convalescent COVID-19. The rearrangement links TRBV19 to TRBJ1-4; tentatively, D is TRBD1 (6 bases). CDR3: CASSHNPGGGEKLFF. DNA of the CDR3: TGTGCCAGTAGCCATAACCCGGGAGGGGGAGAAAAACTGTTTTTT.